Listed below are T cell receptor beta chains from one sample, sequenced in a study of vaccination and CD4 T cells after COVID-19. MiXCR, applied by TCRdb to the PCR reads, yields one record per CDR3 protein. The sample consists of fewer than 6,500 distinct CDR3 sequences, roughly 30% of them appearing once. These receptors are not linked to any known antigen. Sample: CD4+ T cells from blood, cultured in vitro, taken after SARS-CoV-2 vaccination. The receptors here all came from a human donor who had recovered from COVID-19. The CDR3 runs from the conserved cysteine through the conserved F or W. The D gene is left open where the match is weak. Clone sizes are given selectively: once, few, many, or a class where the clone is expanded.

V gene	D gene	J gene	clone size	CDR3 DNA	CDR3 protein
TRBV25-1	TRBD1	TRBJ2-3	few	TGTGCCAGCAGTGATCGGGGGGGACAGGGGCCAGATACGCAGTATTTT	CASSDRGGQGPDTQYF
TRBV7-7	-	TRBJ2-7	few	TGTGCCAGCAGCCCCACAGGGTTGGAGCAGTACTTC	CASSPTGLEQYF
TRBV29-1	TRBD1	TRBJ1-5	medium-sized	TGCAGCGTGCTGACAGGGCCCCGGGGTAATCCCCAGCATTTT	CSVLTGPRGNPQHF
TRBV24-1	TRBD1	TRBJ2-7	-	TGTGCCACCAGTGACGGCGGGACAGGGGTCTACGAGCAGTACTTC	CATSDGGTGVYEQYF
TRBV6-1	TRBD2	TRBJ2-1	-	TGTGCCAGCACCAGCGGGGGGTTCGACTACAATGAGCAGTTCTTC	CASTSGGFDYNEQFF
TRBV2	TRBD1	TRBJ2-5	-	TGTGCCAGCAGTGTCCAGGGGGTGACCCAGTACTTC	CASSVQGVTQYF
TRBV27	-	TRBJ2-7	-	TGTGCCAGCAGTTTAATGGGGGCGGAAGGCGAGTACTTC	CASSLMGAEGEYF
TRBV28	-	TRBJ1-1	-	TGTGCCAGCAAGGGGAGGGAGGCCCTGAACACTGAAGCTTTCTTT	CASKGREALNTEAFF
TRBV19	-	TRBJ1-2	few	TGTGCCAGTAAAAGGACAGCTCTCTATGGCTACACCTTC	CASKRTALYGYTF
TRBV7-9	-	TRBJ1-1	-	TGTGCCAGCAGCCCCGGGTCCATGAACACTGAAGCTTTCTTT	CASSPGSMNTEAFF
TRBV20-1	-	TRBJ2-3	-	TGCAGTGTCCATTCCACAGATACGCAGTATTTT	CSVHSTDTQYF
TRBV20-1	-	TRBJ2-5	-	TGCAGTGCTAAGGGAGGGACAGACCAAGAGACCCAGTACTTC	CSAKGGTDQETQYF
TRBV7-2	-	TRBJ2-7	few	TGTGCCAGCAGCTTAGCGTTGCCCTACGAGCAGTACTTC	CASSLALPYEQYF
TRBV19	-	TRBJ1-5	-	TGTGCCAGTAGGCCGGACCCAGGGTGGGGGAAGGGTCATAGGACCCATTTT	CASRPDPGWGKGHRTHF
TRBV20-1	-	TRBJ1-2	few	TGCAGTGCTCCTATCTATACGGGACCCTCTCTCTATGGCTACACCTTC	CSAPIYTGPSLYGYTF
TRBV20-1	-	TRBJ1-1	few	TGCAGTGTGAGAGGGACGGCTGAAGCTTTCTTT	CSVRGTAEAFF
TRBV5-1	-	TRBJ2-3	-	TGCGCCAGCAGCTTGGGGTACGAAGATACGCAGTATTTT	CASSLGYEDTQYF
TRBV28	-	TRBJ1-2	-	TGTGCCAGCAGTACGACAATTGACTATGGCTACACCTTC	CASSTTIDYGYTF
TRBV2	-	TRBJ1-1	-	TGTGCCAGCAACCCGGGACGGCTCTTT	CASNPGRLF
TRBV6-1	TRBD2	TRBJ2-1	-	TGTGCCAGCAGCAGACTAGCGGGGCGAAACAATGAGCAGTTCTTC	CASSRLAGRNNEQFF
TRBV20-1	TRBD2	TRBJ2-3	few	TGCAGTGCCCGGGAGGGGAGCGATACGCAGTATTTT	CSAREGSDTQYF
TRBV20-1	-	TRBJ2-5	-	TGCAGTGCTAGAGATCGCCTTGGTCCTAGCTGGAGGGAGACCCAGTACTTC	CSARDRLGPSWRETQYF
TRBV6-1	TRBD1	TRBJ1-1	-	TGTGCCAGCAGCTTTGACAGGGACCACGAAGCTTTCTTT	CASSFDRDHEAFF
TRBV27	TRBD1	TRBJ1-6	-	TGTGCCAGCAGTGCACAAGGGGACAGCAGCTCACCCCTCCACTTT	CASSAQGDSSSPLHF
TRBV6-1	-	TRBJ1-5	few	TGTGCCAGCAGTCCCCTGAGTGGGGGTGTGGGTCAGCCCCAGCATTTT	CASSPLSGGVGQPQHF
TRBV7-2	-	TRBJ2-7	-	TGTGCCAGCAGCTTACGTATGTACGAGCAGTACTTC	CASSLRMYEQYF
TRBV28	-	TRBJ1-3	-	TGTGCCAGCAGTGCTACAAGGAGCTCTGGAAACACCATATATTTT	CASSATRSSGNTIYF
TRBV2	-	TRBJ2-5	-	TGTGCCAGCAGTCCCGCCGGGAGCTTTGCGTACTTC	CASSPAGSFAYF
TRBV7-3	-	TRBJ1-2	few	TGTGCCAGCAGCTTAACATCGGGATATGGCTACACCTTC	CASSLTSGYGYTF
TRBV19	TRBD1	TRBJ1-2	few	TGTGCCAGTAGTTCGGGACAGGGCTTGGGCTACACCTTC	CASSSGQGLGYTF
TRBV10-2	-	TRBJ1-5	medium-sized	TGCGCCAGCAGTGCATCTGGGAATCAGCCCCAGCATTTT	CASSASGNQPQHF
TRBV7-9	-	TRBJ2-3	-	TGTGCCAGCAGCTCCCATAATCCGGGGGGCCCAGATACGCAGTATTTT	CASSSHNPGGPDTQYF
TRBV10-3	-	TRBJ2-5	-	TGTGCCACGAGGCGGAGGGGCAACCAAGAGACCCAGTACTTC	CATRRRGNQETQYF
TRBV12-3/TRBV12-4	-	TRBJ1-5	-	TGTGCCAGCAGTTCGGGGCTAGGACAGCCCCAGCATTTT	CASSSGLGQPQHF
TRBV28	TRBD2	TRBJ2-7	-	TGTGCCAGCAGTTCTAGCGGGGGAGCATCCTCCTACGAGCAGTACTTC	CASSSSGGASSYEQYF
TRBV28	-	TRBJ2-7	-	TGTGCCAGCAGGCCCGGTGGGACACAATCTTTTAAGCAGTACTTC	CASRPGGTQSFKQYF